This T cell receptor (beta chain) was sequenced for a study of T cell responses to AZD1222 COVID-19 vaccine. TCRdb's copy holds only in-frame clones and misses some; the assay was immunoSEQ multiplex PCR. Among 250,000 to 300,000 clones listed, about 94% were seen once. Comment on this clone: As yet, its antigen is unknown.

Study observations and caveats: Unmutated variant regions reportedly attract nearly half of all spike-specific TCRs. Donors, mostly white British, included more females; clonal diversity was possibly underestimated. Spike was spanned by vaccine-associated CD4 TCRs, which were dominant at 160-218 and 743-854.

The germline V and J ends were trimmed by 0 bases and 0 bases, with 11 bases remaining between them. Germline V gene sequence: CDR1 LGHNA, CDR2 YSLEER. This CDR3 is built from 16 residues. Analysis merged second doses at about 4 or about 12 weeks. The specimen comprised peripheral blood, sampled 28 days after the second AZD1222 dose. V and J are TRBV4-3 and TRBJ1-2; D unclear. This clonotype originated in an adult who received the AZD1222 COVID-19 vaccine. The CDR3 bases are TGCGCCAGCAGCCAAGAGTTAACCGAGGCTAACTATGGCTACACCTTC. Encoded protein: CASSQELTEANYGYTF.